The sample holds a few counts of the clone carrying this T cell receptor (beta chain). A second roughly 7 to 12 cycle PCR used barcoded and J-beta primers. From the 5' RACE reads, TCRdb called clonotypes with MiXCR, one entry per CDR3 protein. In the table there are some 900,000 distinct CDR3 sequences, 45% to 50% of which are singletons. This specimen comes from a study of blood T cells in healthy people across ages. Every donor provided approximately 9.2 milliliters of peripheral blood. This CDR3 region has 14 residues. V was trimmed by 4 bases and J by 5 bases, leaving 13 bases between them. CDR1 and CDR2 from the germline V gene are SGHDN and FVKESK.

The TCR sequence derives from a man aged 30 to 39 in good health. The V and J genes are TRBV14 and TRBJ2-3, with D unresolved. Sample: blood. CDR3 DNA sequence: TGTGCCAGCAGCCTAATCCCCGCTGGAGATACGCAGTATTTT. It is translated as CASSLIPAGDTQYF. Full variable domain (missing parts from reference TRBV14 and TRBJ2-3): EAGVTQFPSHSVIEKGQTVTLRCDPISGHDNLYWYRRVMGKEIKFLLHFVKESKQDESGMPNNRFLAERTGGTYSTLKVQPAELEDSGVYFCASSLIPAGDTQYFGPGTRLTVL.